The T cell receptor beta chain under discussion was sequenced for a study of OX40 agonist ivuxolimab in advanced cancers. Study-level background: The group had a mean age of 60 years, ranged from roughly 23 to 85, and was 82.7% male. Eligibility admitted prior anti-PD-1, anti-PD-L1 or anti-CTLA-4 therapy; roughly 37% had some.

Germline values: CDR1 SGHRS, CDR2 YFSETQ. The V and J ends lost 0 bases and 7 bases, in that order; junction bases with no gene match: 3. This CDR3 contains 13 residues. Blood sampling was done at baseline, cycle 4 day 1, and cycle 7 day 1. The protocol was immunoSEQ multiplex PCR, while the TCRdb copy is restricted to in-frame clones and leaves out a portion. This sample yields roughly 41,000 clones, of which around 85% are seen a single time; less than 45% belongs to the top ten. The input for sequencing was CD4+ or CD8+ T cells sorted from blood, taken in a trial of the OX40 agonist ivuxolimab. The V gene is TRBV5-1, the J gene TRBJ1-1; 7 bases align to TRBD1. This receptor was obtained from an adult with an advanced solid tumor such as melanoma, head and neck, liver or kidney cancer. Here the CDR3 reads CASSLGQGDEAFF. CDR3 sequence (DNA): TGCGCCAGCAGCTTGGGGCAGGGGGATGAAGCTTTCTTT. Full variable domain (rest looked up from reference TRBV5-1 and TRBJ1-1): KAGVTQTPRYLIKTRGQQVTLSCSPISGHRSVSWYQQTPGQGLQFLFEYFSETQRNKGNFPGRFSGRQFSNSRSEMNVSTLELGDSALYLCASSLGQGDEAFFGQGTRLTVV.